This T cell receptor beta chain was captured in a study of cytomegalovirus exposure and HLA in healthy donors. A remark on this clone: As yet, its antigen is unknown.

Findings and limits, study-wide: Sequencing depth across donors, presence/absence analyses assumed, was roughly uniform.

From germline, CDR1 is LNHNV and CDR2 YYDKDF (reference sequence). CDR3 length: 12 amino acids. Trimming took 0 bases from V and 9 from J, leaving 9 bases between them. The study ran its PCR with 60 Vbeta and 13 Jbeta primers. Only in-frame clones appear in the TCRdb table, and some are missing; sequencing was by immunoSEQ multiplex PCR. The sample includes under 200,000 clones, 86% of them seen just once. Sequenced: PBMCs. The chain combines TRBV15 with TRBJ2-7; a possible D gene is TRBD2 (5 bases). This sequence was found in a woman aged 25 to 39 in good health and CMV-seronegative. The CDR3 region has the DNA TGTGCCACCAGCAGAGACCGGGGAGCGCAGTACTTC. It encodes CATSRDRGAQYF.